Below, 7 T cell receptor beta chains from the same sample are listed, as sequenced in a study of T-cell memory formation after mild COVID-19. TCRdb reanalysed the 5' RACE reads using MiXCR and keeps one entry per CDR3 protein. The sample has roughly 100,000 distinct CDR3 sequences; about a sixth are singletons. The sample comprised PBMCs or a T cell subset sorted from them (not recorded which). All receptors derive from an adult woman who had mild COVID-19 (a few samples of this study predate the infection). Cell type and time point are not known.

CDR3 bases: TGCAGTGCTAGAACGACAGGGAACACTGAAGCTTTCTTT. Amino acid sequence: CSARTTGNTEAFF. The chain employs TRBV20-1 and TRBJ1-1, with D maybe TRBD1 (6 bases). Germline V lookup: CDR1 DFQATT, CDR2 SNEGSKA (reference sequence). Trimming pared 2 bases from V and 1 base from J, leaving 8 bases between. The CDR3 is 13 amino acids.

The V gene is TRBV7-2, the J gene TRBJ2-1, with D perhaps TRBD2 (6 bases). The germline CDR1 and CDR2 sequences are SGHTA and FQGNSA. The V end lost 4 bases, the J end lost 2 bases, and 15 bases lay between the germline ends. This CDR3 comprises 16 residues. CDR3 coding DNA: TGTGCCAGCAGCTCGGGACTGCGTGGCCCCTACAATGAGCAGTTCTTC. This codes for CASSSGLRGPYNEQFF. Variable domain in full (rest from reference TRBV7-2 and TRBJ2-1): GAGVSQSPSNKVTEKGKDVELRCDPISGHTALYWYRQSLGQGLEFLIYFQGNSAPDKSGLPSDRFSAERTGGSVSTLTIQRTQQEDSAVYLCASSSGLRGPYNEQFFGPGTRLTVL.

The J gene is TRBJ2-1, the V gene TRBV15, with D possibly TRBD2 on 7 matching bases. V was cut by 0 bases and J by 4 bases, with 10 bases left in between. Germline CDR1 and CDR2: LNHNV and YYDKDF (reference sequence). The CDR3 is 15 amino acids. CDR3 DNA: TGTGCCACCAGCAGAGATAGGGGGGGTTACAATGAGCAGTTCTTC. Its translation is CATSRDRGGYNEQFF.

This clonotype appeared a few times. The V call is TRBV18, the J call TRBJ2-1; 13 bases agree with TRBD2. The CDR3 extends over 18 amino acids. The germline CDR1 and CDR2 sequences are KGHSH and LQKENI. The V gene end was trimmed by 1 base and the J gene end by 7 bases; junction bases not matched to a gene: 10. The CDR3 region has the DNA TGTGCCAGCTCACCACGCGGACTAGCGGGAGAGAGAAAGAATGAGCAGTTCTTC. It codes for CASSPRGLAGERKNEQFF.

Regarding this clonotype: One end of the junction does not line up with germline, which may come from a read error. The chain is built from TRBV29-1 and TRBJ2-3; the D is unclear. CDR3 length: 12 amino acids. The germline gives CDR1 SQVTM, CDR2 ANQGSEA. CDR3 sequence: CSVGEYTDTLYF. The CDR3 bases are TGCAGCGTTGGGGAATACACAGATACGCTGTATTTT.

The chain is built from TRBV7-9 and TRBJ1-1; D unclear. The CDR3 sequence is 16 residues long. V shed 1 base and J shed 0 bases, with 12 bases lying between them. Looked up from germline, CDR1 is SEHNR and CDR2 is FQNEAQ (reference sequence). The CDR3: CASSLDTGGLNTEAFF. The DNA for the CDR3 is TGTGCCAGCAGCTTAGATACGGGCGGACTGAACACTGAAGCTTTCTTT.

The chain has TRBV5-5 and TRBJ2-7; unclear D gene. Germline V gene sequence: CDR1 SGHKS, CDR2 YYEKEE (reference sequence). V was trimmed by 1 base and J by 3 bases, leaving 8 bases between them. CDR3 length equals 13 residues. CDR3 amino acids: CASSLSTVYEQYF. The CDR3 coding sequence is TGTGCCAGCAGCTTGTCGACGGTCTACGAGCAGTACTTC.